Sequencing of this T cell receptor beta chain was carried out in a study of T cells in Graves' hyperthyroidism and ophthalmopathy. Study overall: Peripheral blood was collected at initial diagnosis, before any treatment.

Orbital computed tomography, thyroid ultrasound, serum thyroxine and TRAb, and clinical symptoms together informed the diagnoses. The study, taken as a whole, reports: Blood held most thyroid clonotypes expanded above 0.001 frequency.

Using RNA transcripts as the source, TCR beta CDR3 regions were amplified. First-round RT-PCR of the TCR CDR3 relied on the HTBI primer set. TCRdb analysed the multiplex PCR reads with MiXCR anew, one entry per CDR3 protein. This table has 700,000 to 850,000 distinct CDR3 sequences, about a third appearing once. This clonotype was observed many times. Its target is not known. The receptor's source is a middle-aged woman with Graves' hyperthyroidism. The sequenced material came from blood.

The CDR3 DNA reads TGTGCCAGCGGGCAGGGGGGCGGTGAAGCTTTCTTT. It encodes CASGQGGGEAFF. The genes are TRBV7-9 and TRBJ1-1, with 7 bases lining up with TRBD1. The germline V gene encodes CDR1 SEHNR and CDR2 FQNEAQ (reference sequence). CDR3 length equals 12 residues. V shed 8 bases and J 7 bases; nucleotides not matched to a gene: 7. Full variable domain (rest looked up from reference TRBV7-9 and TRBJ1-1): DTGVSQNPRHKITKRGQNVTFRCDPISEHNRLYWYRQTLGQGPEFLTYFQNEAQLEKSRLLSDRFSAERPKGSFSTLEIQRTEQGDSAMYLCASGQGGGEAFFGQGTRLTVV.